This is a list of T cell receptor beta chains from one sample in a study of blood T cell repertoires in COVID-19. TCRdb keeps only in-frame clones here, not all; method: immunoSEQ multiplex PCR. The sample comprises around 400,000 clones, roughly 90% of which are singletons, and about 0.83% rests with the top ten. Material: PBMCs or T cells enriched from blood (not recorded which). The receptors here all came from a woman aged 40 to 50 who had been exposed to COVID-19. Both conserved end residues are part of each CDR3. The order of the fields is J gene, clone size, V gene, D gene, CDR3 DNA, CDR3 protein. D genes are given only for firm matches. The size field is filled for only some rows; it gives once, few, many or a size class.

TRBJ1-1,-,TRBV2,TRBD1,TGTGCCAGCGGACCACAGGGGGCAGTGAACACTGAAGCTTTCTTT,CASGPQGAVNTEAFF
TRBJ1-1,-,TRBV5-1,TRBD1,TGCGCCAGCAGCGCGATATGGGACAGGGGATCCACTGAAGCTTTCTTT,CASSAIWDRGSTEAFF
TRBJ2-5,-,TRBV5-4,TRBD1,TGTGCCAGCAGCCCTGACAGGGGGCGATCGGAGACCCAGTACTTC,CASSPDRGRSETQYF
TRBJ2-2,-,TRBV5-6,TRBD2,TGTGCCAGCAGCTTACCTAGCGGAGGACGCGGGGAGCTGTTTTTT,CASSLPSGGRGELFF
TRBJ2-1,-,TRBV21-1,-,TGTGCCAGCACAGGGATACTCTACAATGAGCAGTTCTTC,CASTGILYNEQFF
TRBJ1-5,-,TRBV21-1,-,TGTGCCAGCAGCACTAAATGCGGGGGGGAGGATGGAAATCAGCCCCAGCATTTT,CASSTKCGGEDGNQPQHF
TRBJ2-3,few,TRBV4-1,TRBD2,TGCGCCAGCAGCAGTCCTAGCGGGAGTGCCAATACGCAGTATTTT,CASSSPSGSANTQYF
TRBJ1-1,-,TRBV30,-,TGTGCCTGGAGCCGGGGACTCTTGAACACTGAAGCTTTCTTT,CAWSRGLLNTEAFF
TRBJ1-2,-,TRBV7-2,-,TGTGCCAGCAGCTTAAGAACAACTATGAACTACACCTTC,CASSLRTTMNYTF
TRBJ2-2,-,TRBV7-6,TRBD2,TGTGCCAGCAGCTTAGCGCCTGGACTAGCCGGGGAGCTGTTTTTT,CASSLAPGLAGELFF
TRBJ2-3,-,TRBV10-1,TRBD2,TGCGCCAGCAGTGAAAGGACTAGCGTCGACACAGATACGCAGTATTTT,CASSERTSVDTDTQYF
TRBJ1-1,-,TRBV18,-,TGTGCCAGCTCACCAAAGGGGATGAGGGAAGCTTTCTTT,CASSPKGMREAFF
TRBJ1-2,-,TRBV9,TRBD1,TGTGCCAGCAGCAAAGGGACAGAGAACTATGGCTACACCTTC,CASSKGTENYGYTF
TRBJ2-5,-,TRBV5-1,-,TGCGCCAGCAGCCCCAGGGGCTATAAGGAGACCCAGTACTTC,CASSPRGYKETQYF
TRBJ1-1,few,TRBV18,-,TGTGCCAGCTCACCCAGTCCGAGAGGGAACACTGAAGCTTTCTTT,CASSPSPRGNTEAFF
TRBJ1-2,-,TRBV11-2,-,TGTGCCAGCAGCTTAGGGCGGGACGCGAGCGGCTACACCTTC,CASSLGRDASGYTF
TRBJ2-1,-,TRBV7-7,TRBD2,TGTGCTAGCAGCTTAGATCCGGGGGGGCTGGGTGAGCAGTTCTTC,CASSLDPGGLGEQFF
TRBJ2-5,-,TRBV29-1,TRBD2,TGCAGCGCCCTAGCGGGAGGGCCGGGAGAGACCCAGTACTTC,CSALAGGPGETQYF
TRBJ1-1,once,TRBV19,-,TGTGCCAGTAGTATACCCGGCAGGGCAACAAACACTGAAGCTTTCTTT,CASSIPGRATNTEAFF
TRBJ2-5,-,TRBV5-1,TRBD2,TGCGCCAGCAGCCTGGACGGTGTAGCGGGGGGGTCCCGAGAGACCCAGTACTTC,CASSLDGVAGGSRETQYF
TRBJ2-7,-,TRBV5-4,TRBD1,TGTGCCAGCACCATCAACCGGGGACAGGCCGACGAGCAGTACTTC,CASTINRGQADEQYF
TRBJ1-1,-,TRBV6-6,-,TGTGCCAGCAGTTACCAGGCCGAAGCTTTCTTT,CASSYQAEAFF
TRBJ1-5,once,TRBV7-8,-,TGTGCCAGTGATGCGGGGGAGGTCAATCAGCCCCAGCATTTT,CASDAGEVNQPQHF
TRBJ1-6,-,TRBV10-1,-,TGCGCCAGCAGTGAGGGCGGGAGCGGTTCGCCCCTCCACTTT,CASSEGGSGSPLHF
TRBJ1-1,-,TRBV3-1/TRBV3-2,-,TGTGCCAGCAGCCAAGTTGTGGGCAGTTTGAACACTGAAGCTTTCTTT,CASSQVVGSLNTEAFF
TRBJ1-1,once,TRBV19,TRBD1,TGTGCCAGTCAGGGGGCAGGGGGCATGAACACTGAAGCTTTCTTT,CASQGAGGMNTEAFF
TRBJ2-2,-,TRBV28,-,TGTGCCAGCGCAATTCCCGAGGGGGAGGGGGGAAACACCGGGGAGCTGTTTTTT,CASAIPEGEGGNTGELFF
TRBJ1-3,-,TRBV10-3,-,TGTGCCATCAGCTCGGACCCTGAGGGTGGAAACACCATATATTTT,CAISSDPEGGNTIYF
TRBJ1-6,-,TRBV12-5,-,TGTGCTAGTGACGCAGGGATGGTCAATTCACCCCTCCACTTT,CASDAGMVNSPLHF
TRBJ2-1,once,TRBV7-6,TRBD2,TGTGCCAGCAGCGATACTAGCGGGGGGTACAATGAGCAGTTCTTC,CASSDTSGGYNEQFF
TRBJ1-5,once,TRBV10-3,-,TGTGCCATCAGTGAGTCCCAAAATCAGCCCCAGCATTTT,CAISESQNQPQHF
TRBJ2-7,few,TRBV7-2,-,TGTGCCAGCAGCTTAGCTCCCGGGGTAGCCTACGAGCAGTACTTC,CASSLAPGVAYEQYF
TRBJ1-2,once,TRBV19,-,TGTGCCAGTAGTATAGATCCCAGGGTCTATGGCTACACCTTC,CASSIDPRVYGYTF
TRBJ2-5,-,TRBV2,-,TGTGCCAGCATAGAAGAGACCCAGTACTTC,CASIEETQYF
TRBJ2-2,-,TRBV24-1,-,TGTGCCACCAGTGATTTGGGGACACCCACCGGGGAGCTGTTTTTT,CATSDLGTPTGELFF
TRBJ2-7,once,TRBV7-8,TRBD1,TGTGCCAGCAGCTTAAGTGGTGACAGGGGTAGAGAGCAGTACTTC,CASSLSGDRGREQYF
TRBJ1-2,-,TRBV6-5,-,TGTGCCAGCAGCTCACGTGGGGGCAGCTATGGCTACACCTTC,CASSSRGGSYGYTF
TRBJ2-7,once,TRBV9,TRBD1,TGTGCCAGCAGCGTAGCGACAGGGACCTCCTACGAGCAGTACTTC,CASSVATGTSYEQYF
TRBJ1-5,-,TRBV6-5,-,TGTGCCAGCAGTTACGCGGGGACGGGGAATCAGCCCCAGCATTTT,CASSYAGTGNQPQHF
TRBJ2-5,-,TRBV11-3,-,TGTGCCAGCAGCTTATCAGGAACGGACAACCAAGAGACCCAGTACTTC,CASSLSGTDNQETQYF
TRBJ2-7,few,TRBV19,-,TGTGCCAGTAGCAAAGGACAGTCCACCTACGAGCAGTACTTC,CASSKGQSTYEQYF
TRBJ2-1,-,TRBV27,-,TGTGCCAGCAGTTTATCTGCAGGAACCTACAATGAGCAGTTCTTC,CASSLSAGTYNEQFF
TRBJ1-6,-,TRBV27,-,TGTGCCAGCAGCCGCGCGCCAGGAGGGCGTTCACCCCTCCACTTT,CASSRAPGGRSPLHF
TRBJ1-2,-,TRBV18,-,TGTGCCAGCTCAAACAACAGACAGGCCGGGGATGGCTACACCTTC,CASSNNRQAGDGYTF
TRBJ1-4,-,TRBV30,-,TGTGCCTGGAGTGTAAGGGGTTCTGGGGAAAAACTGTTTTTT,CAWSVRGSGEKLFF
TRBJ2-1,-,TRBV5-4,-,TGTGCCAGCAGCTTGGACCAGCGATCGGCCAATGAGCAGTTCTTC,CASSLDQRSANEQFF
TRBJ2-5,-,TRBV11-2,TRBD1,TGTGCCAGCAGCTTACCGGGACAGGGGAAAGAGACCCAGTACTTC,CASSLPGQGKETQYF
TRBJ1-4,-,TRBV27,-,TGTGCCAGCAGTCCCCGGGGGGGGCGTATTAATGAAAAACTGTTTTTT,CASSPRGGRINEKLFF
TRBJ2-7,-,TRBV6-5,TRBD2,TGTGCCAGCAGTTACACCGGGACGGGAGGGCAGCAGTACTTC,CASSYTGTGGQQYF
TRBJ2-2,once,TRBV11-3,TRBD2,TGTGCCAGCACCGGGGGTAGCGGGAGGGCCCGGGCCGGGGAGCTGTTTTTT,CASTGGSGRARAGELFF
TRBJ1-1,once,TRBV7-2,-,TGTGCCAGCAGCCGCTATTTCGAGGCGAACACTGAAGCTTTCTTT,CASSRYFEANTEAFF
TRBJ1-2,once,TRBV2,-,TGTGCCAGCAGTGCGAGTGCCGGGACATCGCTCTATGGCTACACCTTC,CASSASAGTSLYGYTF
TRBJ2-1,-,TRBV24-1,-,TGTGCCACCAGTGATTACTTTGAGCAGTTCTTC,CATSDYFEQFF
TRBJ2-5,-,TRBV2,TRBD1,TGTGCCAGCAGATACAGGGGGCTTCAAGAGACCCAGTACTTC,CASRYRGLQETQYF
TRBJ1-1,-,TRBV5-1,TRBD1,TGCGCCAGCAGCCCTGGACAGGGAATCCTGAACACTGAAGCTTTCTTT,CASSPGQGILNTEAFF
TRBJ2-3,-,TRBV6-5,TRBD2,TGTGCCAGCAGTTACACTAGCGGGAGCACAGATACGCAGTATTTT,CASSYTSGSTDTQYF
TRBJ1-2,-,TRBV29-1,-,TGCAGCGTTGAATGGCAGCCTAGAAGCTACACCTTC,CSVEWQPRSYTF
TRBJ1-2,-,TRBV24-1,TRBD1,TGTGCCACCAGTGATTTGGCGACAGGGGGATCTAACTATGGCTACACCTTC,CATSDLATGGSNYGYTF